This T cell receptor beta chain is from a study of blood T cell repertoires in COVID-19. Overall study: COVID-19 samples, acute and convalescent, were from the United States, Italy and Spain. T cells, B-cell-depleted T cells, or PBMCs supplied cDNA or gDNA.

Source study methods: Estimation of nucleated cell counts relied on the amplification of reference gene primers. Profiling relied on immunoSEQ multiplex PCR, and the TCRdb table lists in-frame clones only, not all of them. D and trimming come from the DNA, and the V and J calls and clone size come from that table. The sample records 200,000 to 250,000 clones, less than 90% being singletons. Sequenced input: peripheral blood. The sequence derives from a man aged 30-40 years with active or convalescent COVID-19.

In DNA form, the CDR3 reads TGTGCCAGCAGCCTCACGGACAGGGGGATCGATGGCTACACCTTC. It is translated as CASSLTDRGIDGYTF. The J gene is TRBJ1-2, the V gene TRBV3-1 (or the pseudogene TRBV3-2); 10 bases match TRBD1. Germline-derived CDR1 and CDR2 are LGHDT and YNNKEL (reference sequence). The CDR3 loop spans 15 amino acids. The trim removed 4 bases at V and 6 bases at J, leaving 8 bases unmatched.